This record concerns one TCR beta chain sequence. With the read ending 3 residues before the CDR3 end, the germline J gene is used to fill in that end. CDR3 size: 13 residues. The germline gives CDR1 SGHRS, CDR2 YFSETQ. This sample stems from a study of T cells in women clearing cervical HPV infection. For the study at large: No precancer developed; the control's incident HPV16 infection cleared within 12 months.

Average input was roughly 1,100 ng genomic DNA for immunoSEQ TCR beta CDR3 amplification. TCRdb's table, derived via immunoSEQ multiplex PCR, lists solely in-frame clones and lacks some. The table for this sample gives approximately 23,000 clones. Sequenced material: blood buffy coat. The chain is built from TRBV5-1 and TRBJ1-1, with D possibly TRBD1 on 5 matching bases. The TCR sequence derives from a woman aged 18 to 75 with a cervical HPV16 infection that either progressed to CIN3+ or cleared (not recorded which). The CDR3 is CASSLGQGVEAFF. The sequenced part of the CDR3 DNA is TGCGCCAGCAGCTTGGGCCAGGGAGTAGAA.